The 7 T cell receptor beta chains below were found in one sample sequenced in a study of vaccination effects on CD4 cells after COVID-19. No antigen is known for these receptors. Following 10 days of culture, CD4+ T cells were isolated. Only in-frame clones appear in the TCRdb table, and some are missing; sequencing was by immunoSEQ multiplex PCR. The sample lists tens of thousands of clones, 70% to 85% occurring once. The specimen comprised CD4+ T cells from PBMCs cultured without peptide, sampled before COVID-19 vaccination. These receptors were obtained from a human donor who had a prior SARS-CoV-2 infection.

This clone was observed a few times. The CDR3 sequence is CASSVGIVGELFF. CDR3 coding DNA: TGTGCCAGCAGCGTAGGAATTGTCGGGGAGCTGTTTTTT. The genes are TRBV9 and TRBJ2-2; D gene uncertain. This CDR3 has 13 amino acids. V was trimmed by 0 bases and J by 7 bases, leaving 7 bases between them. The germline V gene encodes CDR1 SGDLS and CDR2 YYNGEE.

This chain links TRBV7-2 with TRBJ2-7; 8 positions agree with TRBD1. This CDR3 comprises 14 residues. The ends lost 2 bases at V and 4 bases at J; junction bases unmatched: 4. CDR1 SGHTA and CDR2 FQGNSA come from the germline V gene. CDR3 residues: CASSLTGGRYEQYF. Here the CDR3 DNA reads TGTGCCAGCAGCTTAACAGGGGGTCGGTACGAGCAGTACTTC.

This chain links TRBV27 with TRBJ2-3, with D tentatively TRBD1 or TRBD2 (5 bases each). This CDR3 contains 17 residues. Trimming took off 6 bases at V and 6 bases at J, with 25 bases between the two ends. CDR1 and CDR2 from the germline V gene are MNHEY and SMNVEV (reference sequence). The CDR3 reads CASSRFRGRDLRDTQYF. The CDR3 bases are TGTGCCAGCAGCCGGTTCCGGGGCCGCGATCTCAGGGATACGCAGTATTTT.

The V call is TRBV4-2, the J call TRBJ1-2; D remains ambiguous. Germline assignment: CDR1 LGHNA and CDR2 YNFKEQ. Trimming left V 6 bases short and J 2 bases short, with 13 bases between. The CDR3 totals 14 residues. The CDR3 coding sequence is TGTGCCAGCAGTGGCGGGAGAGGGAACTATGGCTACACCTTC. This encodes CASSGGRGNYGYTF.

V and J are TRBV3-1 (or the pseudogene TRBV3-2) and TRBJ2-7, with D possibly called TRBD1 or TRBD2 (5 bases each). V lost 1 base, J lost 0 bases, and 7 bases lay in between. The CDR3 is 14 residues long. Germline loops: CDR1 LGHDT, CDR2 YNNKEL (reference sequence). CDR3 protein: CASSQGGASYEQYF. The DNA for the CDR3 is TGTGCCAGCAGCCAAGGAGGGGCCTCCTACGAGCAGTACTTC.

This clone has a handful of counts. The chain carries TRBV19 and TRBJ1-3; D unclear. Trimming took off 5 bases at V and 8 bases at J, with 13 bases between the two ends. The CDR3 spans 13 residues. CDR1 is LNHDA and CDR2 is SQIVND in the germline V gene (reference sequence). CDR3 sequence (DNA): TGTGCCAGTAGTCCAGGACCCAGTTACACCATATATTTT. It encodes CASSPGPSYTIYF.

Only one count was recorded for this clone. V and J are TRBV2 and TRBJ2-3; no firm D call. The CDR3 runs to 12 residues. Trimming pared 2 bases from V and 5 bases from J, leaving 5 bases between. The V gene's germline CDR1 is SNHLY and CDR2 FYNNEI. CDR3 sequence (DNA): TGTGCCAGCAGTGAAATTGTAGATACGCAGTATTTT. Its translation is CASSEIVDTQYF.